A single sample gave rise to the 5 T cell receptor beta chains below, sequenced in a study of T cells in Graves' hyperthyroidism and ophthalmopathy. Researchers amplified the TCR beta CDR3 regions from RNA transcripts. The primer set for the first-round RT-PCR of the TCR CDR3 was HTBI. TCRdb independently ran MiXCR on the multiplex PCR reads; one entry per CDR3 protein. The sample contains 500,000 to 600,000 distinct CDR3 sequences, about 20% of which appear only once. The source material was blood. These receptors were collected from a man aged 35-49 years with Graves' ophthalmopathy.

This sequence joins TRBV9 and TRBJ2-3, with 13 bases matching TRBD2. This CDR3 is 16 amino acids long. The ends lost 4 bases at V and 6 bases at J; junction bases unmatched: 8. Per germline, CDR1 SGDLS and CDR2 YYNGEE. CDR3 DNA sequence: TGTGCCAGCAGCACCGGACTAGCGGGAGCCGGGGATACGCAGTATTTT. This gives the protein CASSTGLAGAGDTQYF.

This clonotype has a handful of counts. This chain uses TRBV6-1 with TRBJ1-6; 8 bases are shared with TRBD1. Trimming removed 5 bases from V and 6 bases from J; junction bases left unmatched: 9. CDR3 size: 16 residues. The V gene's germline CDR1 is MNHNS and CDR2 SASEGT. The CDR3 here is CASSPVMTGANSPLHF. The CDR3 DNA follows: TGTGCCAGCAGTCCTGTCATGACAGGGGCTAATTCACCCCTCCACTTT.

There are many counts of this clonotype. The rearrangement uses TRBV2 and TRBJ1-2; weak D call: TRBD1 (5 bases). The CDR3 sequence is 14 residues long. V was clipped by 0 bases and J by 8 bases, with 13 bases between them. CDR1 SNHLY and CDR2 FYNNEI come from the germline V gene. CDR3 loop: CASSEALQRGGYTF. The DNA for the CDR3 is TGTGCCAGCAGTGAAGCGCTTCAAAGGGGAGGCTACACCTTC. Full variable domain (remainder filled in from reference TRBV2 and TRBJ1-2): EPEVTQTPSHQVTQMGQEVILRCVPISNHLYFYWYRQILGQKVEFLVSFYNNEISEKSEIFDDQFSVERPDGSNFTLKIRSTKLEDSAMYFCASSEALQRGGYTFGSGTRLTVV.

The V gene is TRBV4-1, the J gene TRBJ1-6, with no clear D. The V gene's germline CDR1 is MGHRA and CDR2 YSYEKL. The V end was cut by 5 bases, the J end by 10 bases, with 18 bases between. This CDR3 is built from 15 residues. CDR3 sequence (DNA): TGCGCCAGCAGCGACCTTCGGGCAGGCGGGTCACCCCTCCACTTT. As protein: CASSDLRAGGSPLHF.

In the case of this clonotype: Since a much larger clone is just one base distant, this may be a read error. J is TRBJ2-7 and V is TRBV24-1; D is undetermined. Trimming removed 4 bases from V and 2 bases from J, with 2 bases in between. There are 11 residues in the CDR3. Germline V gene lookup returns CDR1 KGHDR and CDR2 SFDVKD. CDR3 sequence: CATSDTYEQYF. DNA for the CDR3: TGTGCCACCAGTGACACCTACGAGCAGTACTTC.